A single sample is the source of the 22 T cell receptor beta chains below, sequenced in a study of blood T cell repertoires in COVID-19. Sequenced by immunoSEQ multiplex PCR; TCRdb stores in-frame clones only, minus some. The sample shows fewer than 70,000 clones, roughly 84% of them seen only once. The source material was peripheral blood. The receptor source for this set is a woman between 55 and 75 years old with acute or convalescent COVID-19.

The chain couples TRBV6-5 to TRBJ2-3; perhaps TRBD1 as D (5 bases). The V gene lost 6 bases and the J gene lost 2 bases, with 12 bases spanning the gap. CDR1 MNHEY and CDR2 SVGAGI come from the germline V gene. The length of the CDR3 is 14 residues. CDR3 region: CASREQGYTDTQYF. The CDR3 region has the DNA TGTGCCAGCAGAGAGCAGGGATACACAGATACGCAGTATTTT.

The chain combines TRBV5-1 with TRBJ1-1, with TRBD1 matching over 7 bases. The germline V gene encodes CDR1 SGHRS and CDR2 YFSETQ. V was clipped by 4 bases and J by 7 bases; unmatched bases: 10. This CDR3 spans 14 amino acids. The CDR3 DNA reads TGCGCCAGCAGCCTGACGGGACAGCGGCTTGAAGCTTTCTTT. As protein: CASSLTGQRLEAFF.

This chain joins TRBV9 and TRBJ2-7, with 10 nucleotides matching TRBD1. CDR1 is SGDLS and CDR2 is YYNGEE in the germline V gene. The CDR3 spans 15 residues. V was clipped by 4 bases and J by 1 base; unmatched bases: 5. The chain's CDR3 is CASSPRQGASYEQYF. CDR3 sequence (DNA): TGTGCCAGCAGCCCCCGACAGGGGGCATCCTACGAGCAGTACTTC. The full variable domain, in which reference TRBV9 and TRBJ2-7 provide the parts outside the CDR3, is DSGVTQTPKHLITATGQRVTLRCSPRSGDLSVYWYQQSLDQGLQFLIQYYNGEERAKGNILERFSAQQFPDLHSELNLSSLELGDSALYFCASSPRQGASYEQYFGPGTRLTVT.

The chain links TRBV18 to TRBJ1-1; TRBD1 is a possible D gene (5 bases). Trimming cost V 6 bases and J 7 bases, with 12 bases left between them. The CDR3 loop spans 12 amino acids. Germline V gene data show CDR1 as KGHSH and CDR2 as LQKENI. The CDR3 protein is CASSHDRNEAFF. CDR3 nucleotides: TGTGCCAGCTCTCATGACAGAAATGAAGCTTTCTTT.

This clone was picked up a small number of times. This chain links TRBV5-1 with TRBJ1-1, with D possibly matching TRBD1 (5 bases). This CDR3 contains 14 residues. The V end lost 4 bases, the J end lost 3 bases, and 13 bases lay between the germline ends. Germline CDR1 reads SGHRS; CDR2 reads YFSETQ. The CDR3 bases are TGCGCCAGCAGCGGCAGGGTTGAGGACACTGAAGCTTTCTTT. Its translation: CASSGRVEDTEAFF.

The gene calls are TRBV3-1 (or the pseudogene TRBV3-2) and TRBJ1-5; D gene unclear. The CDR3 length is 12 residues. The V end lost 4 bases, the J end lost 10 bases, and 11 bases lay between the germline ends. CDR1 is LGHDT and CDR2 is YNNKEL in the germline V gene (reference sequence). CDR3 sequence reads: CASSLREGPQHF. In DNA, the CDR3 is TGTGCCAGCAGCCTCCGGGAGGGCCCCCAGCATTTT.

As DNA, the CDR3 is TGCGCCAGCAGCCAAGCCAATAATTCACCCCTCCACTTT. Encoded protein: CASSQANNSPLHF. The chain carries TRBV4-1 and TRBJ1-6; D not resolved. The CDR3 length is 13 residues. The V gene lost 1 base and the J gene lost 5 bases, with 3 bases spanning the gap. CDR1 and CDR2 (germline): MGHRA, YSYEKL.

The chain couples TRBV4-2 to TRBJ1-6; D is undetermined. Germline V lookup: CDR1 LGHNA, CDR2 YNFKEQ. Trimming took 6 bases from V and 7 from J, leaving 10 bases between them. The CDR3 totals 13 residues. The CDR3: CASSPDKNSPLHF. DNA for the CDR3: TGTGCCAGCAGTCCCGACAAGAATTCACCCCTCCACTTT.

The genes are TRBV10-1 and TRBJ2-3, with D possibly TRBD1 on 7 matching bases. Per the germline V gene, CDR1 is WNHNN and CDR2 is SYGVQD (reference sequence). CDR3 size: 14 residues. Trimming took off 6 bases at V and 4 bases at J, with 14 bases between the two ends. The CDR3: CASSQTGDSDTQYF. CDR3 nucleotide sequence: TGCGCCAGCAGCCAAACAGGGGACTCAGATACGCAGTATTTT.

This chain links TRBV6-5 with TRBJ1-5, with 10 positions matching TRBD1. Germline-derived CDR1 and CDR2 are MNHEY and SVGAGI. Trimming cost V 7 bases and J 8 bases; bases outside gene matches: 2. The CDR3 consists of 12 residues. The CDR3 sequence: CASMGQGKPQHF. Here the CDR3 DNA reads TGTGCCAGCATGGGACAGGGGAAGCCCCAGCATTTT.

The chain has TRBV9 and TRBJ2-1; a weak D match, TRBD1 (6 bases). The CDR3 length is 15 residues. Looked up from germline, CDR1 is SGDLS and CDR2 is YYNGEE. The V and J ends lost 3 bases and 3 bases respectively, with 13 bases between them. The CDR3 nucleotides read TGTGCCAGCAGCGCGCCGACAGGTGACTACAATGAGCAGTTCTTC. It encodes CASSAPTGDYNEQFF.

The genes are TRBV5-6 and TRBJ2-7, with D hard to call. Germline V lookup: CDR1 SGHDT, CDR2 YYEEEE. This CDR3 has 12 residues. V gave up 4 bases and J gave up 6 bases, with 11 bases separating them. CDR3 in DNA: TGTGCCAGCAGCCTGGTGATGAGCGAGCAGTACTTC. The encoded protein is CASSLVMSEQYF.

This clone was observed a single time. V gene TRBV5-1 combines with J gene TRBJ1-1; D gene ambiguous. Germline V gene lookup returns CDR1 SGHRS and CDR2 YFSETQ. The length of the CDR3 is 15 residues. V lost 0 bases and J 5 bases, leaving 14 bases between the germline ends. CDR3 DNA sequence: TGCGCCAGCAGCTTGGCCGAGTTGGGAGGTACTGAAGCTTTCTTT. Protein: CASSLAELGGTEAFF. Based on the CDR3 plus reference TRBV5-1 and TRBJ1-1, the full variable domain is KAGVTQTPRYLIKTRGQQVTLSCSPISGHRSVSWYQQTPGQGLQFLFEYFSETQRNKGNFPGRFSGRQFSNSRSEMNVSTLELGDSALYLCASSLAELGGTEAFFGQGTRLTVV.

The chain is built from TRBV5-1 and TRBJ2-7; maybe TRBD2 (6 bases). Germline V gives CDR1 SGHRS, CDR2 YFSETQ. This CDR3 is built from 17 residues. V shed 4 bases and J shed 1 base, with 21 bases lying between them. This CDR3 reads CASSGFSRLGTSYEQYF. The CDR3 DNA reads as TGCGCCAGCAGCGGATTCTCAAGACTAGGAACGTCCTACGAGCAGTACTTC.

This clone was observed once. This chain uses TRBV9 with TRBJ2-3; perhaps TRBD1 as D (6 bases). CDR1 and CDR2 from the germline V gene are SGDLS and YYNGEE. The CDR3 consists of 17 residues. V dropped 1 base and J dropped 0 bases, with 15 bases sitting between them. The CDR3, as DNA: TGTGCCAGCAGCGTAACCCCTGGGACAATTAGCACAGATACGCAGTATTTT. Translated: CASSVTPGTISTDTQYF. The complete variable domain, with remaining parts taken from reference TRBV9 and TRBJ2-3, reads DSGVTQTPKHLITATGQRVTLRCSPRSGDLSVYWYQQSLDQGLQFLIQYYNGEERAKGNILERFSAQQFPDLHSELNLSSLELGDSALYFCASSVTPGTISTDTQYFGPGTRLTVL.

CDR3 sequence reads: CASSSGQGNQPQHF. The CDR3 coding sequence is TGTGCCAGCAGCTCCGGACAGGGAAATCAGCCCCAGCATTTT. The chain combines TRBV7-2 with TRBJ1-5; 8 bases line up with TRBD1. The V and J ends lost 4 bases and 4 bases, in that order; junction bases with no gene match: 3. This CDR3 contains 14 residues. CDR1 and CDR2 (germline): SGHTA, FQGNSA.

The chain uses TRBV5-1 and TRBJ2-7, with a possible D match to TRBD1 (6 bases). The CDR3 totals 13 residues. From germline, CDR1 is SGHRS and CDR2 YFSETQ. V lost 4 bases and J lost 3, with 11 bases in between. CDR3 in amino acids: CASSAGQFYEQYF. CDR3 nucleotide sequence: TGCGCCAGCAGCGCCGGACAGTTCTACGAGCAGTACTTC. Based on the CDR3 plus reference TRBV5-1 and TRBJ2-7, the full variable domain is KAGVTQTPRYLIKTRGQQVTLSCSPISGHRSVSWYQQTPGQGLQFLFEYFSETQRNKGNFPGRFSGRQFSNSRSEMNVSTLELGDSALYLCASSAGQFYEQYFGPGTRLTVT.

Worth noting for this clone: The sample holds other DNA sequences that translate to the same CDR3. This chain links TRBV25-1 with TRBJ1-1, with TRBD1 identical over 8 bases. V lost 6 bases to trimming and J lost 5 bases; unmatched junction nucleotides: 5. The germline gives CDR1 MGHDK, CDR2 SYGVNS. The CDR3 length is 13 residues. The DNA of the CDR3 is TGTGCCAGCAGACTCACAGGGGGAACTGAAGCTTTCTTT. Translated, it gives CASRLTGGTEAFF.

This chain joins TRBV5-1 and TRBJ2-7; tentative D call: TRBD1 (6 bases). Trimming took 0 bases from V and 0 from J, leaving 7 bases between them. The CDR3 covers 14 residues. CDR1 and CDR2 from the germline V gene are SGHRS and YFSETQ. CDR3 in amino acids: CASSLGQVSYEQYF. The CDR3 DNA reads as TGCGCCAGCAGCTTGGGACAGGTCTCCTACGAGCAGTACTTC. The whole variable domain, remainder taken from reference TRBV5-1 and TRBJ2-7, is KAGVTQTPRYLIKTRGQQVTLSCSPISGHRSVSWYQQTPGQGLQFLFEYFSETQRNKGNFPGRFSGRQFSNSRSEMNVSTLELGDSALYLCASSLGQVSYEQYFGPGTRLTVT.

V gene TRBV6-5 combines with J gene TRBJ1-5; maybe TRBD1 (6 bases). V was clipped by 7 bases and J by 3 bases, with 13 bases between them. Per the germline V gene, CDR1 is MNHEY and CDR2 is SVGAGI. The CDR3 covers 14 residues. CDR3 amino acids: CASKSPGDNQPQHF. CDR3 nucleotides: TGTGCCAGCAAGTCCCCAGGGGACAATCAGCCCCAGCATTTT.

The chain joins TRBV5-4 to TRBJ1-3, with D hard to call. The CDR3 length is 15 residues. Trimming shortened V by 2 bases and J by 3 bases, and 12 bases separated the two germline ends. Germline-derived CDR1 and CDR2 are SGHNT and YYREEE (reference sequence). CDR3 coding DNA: TGTGCCAGCAGCTTCGCCGAGAATAGTGGAAACACCATATATTTT. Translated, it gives CASSFAENSGNTIYF.

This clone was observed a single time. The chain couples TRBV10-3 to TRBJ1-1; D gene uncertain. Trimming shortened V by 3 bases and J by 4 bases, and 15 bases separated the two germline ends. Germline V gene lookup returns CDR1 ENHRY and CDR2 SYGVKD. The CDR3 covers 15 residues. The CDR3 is CAISDTSLGGTEAFF. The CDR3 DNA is TGTGCCATCAGTGACACCTCTCTAGGAGGCACTGAAGCTTTCTTT.